This T cell receptor beta chain stems from a study of CD8+ T cells in alopecia areata. RNA extraction and reverse transcription yielded cDNA as sequencing template. Libraries were prepared by immunoSEQ multiplex PCR; TCRdb keeps only in-frame clonotypes and omits some of them. Of over 95,000 clones in the sample, roughly 56% were seen once. General study points: The study found higher clonality in lesional than normal scalp, especially in alopecia totalis/universalis.

The treatment here: oral pan-JAK inhibitor, 5-10 mg twice daily. CD4+ and CD8+ T cells were sorted from PBMCs. In regard to this clone: The antigen remains undetermined.

This sequence originates from a human donor with alopecia areata. The sample was CD4+ T cells sorted from blood, taken at week 24, from a patient treated with tofacitinib.

The CDR3 region is CSAAGQGAQGTGELFF. The CDR3 DNA is TGCAGCGCCGCGGGACAGGGGGCGCAGGGCACCGGGGAGCTGTTTTTT. The V call is TRBV29-1, the J call TRBJ2-2, with TRBD1 identical over 12 bases. This CDR3 has 16 residues. From germline, CDR1 is SQVTM and CDR2 ANQGSEA. J lost 4 bases, V lost 7 bases, and 10 bases had no gene match.